The text below deals with one T cell receptor (beta chain). Its target is not known. This entry comes from a study of T cell repertoires in cytomegalovirus infection. Study-wide results and caveats: HLA-C-restricted CMV clonotypes gave the most frequent clonotype in two of eight donors. CMV carriers having the relevant HLA were flagged by cumulative public TCR beta family frequency.

The germline V gene has CDR1 MNHEY and CDR2 SMNVEV (reference sequence). Trimming pared 1 base from V and 1 base from J, leaving 5 bases between. This CDR3 has 14 residues. TCRdb analysed the reads with MiXCR anew, one entry per CDR3 protein. Here the sample spans about 530,000 distinct CDR3 sequences, approximately 25% being singletons. The receptor comes from a human donor in good health (CMV status not recorded). Some clones in this sample may be carry-over from other donors' samples. The gene calls are TRBV27 and TRBJ1-5; D is unresolved. Source material: PBMCs. The CDR3 protein is CASSLYDSNQPQHF. CDR3 coding DNA: TGTGCCAGCAGTTTATACGACAGCAATCAGCCCCAGCATTTT.